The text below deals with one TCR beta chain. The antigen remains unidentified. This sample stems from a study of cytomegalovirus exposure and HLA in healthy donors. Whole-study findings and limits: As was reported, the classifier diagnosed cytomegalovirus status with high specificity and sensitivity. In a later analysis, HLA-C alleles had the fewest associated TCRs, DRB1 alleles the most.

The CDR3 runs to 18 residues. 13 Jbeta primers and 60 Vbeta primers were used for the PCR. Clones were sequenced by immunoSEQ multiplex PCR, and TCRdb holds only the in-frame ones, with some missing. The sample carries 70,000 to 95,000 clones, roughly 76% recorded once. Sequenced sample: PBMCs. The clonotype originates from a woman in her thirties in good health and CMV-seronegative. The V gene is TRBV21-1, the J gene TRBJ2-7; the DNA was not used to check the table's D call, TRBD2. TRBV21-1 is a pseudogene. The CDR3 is CASIVLAGGREFLYEQYF. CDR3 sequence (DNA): TGTGCCAGCATCGTATTAGCGGGAGGGCGTGAGTTTTTGTACGAGCAGTACTTC.